The rows below give T cell receptor beta chains drawn from one sample of a study of vaccination and CD4 T cells after COVID-19. Their specific antigens are unknown. MiXCR, run by TCRdb on the PCR reads, gives a single entry per CDR3 protein. The data hold about 14,000 distinct CDR3 sequences, with about 59% observed a single time. Sequences were obtained from CD4+ T cells from blood, cultured in vitro. The receptor source for this set is a human donor who had recovered from COVID-19. Both conserved end residues are part of each CDR3. Fields, in order: CDR3 DNA, CDR3 protein, clone size, D gene, J gene, V gene. D genes are given only for firm matches. Not all rows give a size; the values are once, few, many and, for expanded clones, a class.

TGCAGTGCTTCTAGCCTCACAGATACGCAGTATTTT CSASSLTDTQYF NA NA TRBJ2-3 TRBV20-1
TGCAGTGCTAGAGAGGGGAGTACGTACAATGAGCAGTTCTTC CSAREGSTYNEQFF NA NA TRBJ2-1 TRBV20-1
TGCAGTGCTAGAGATGTGGTGACTAGCGGGAGGGATACGCAGTATTTT CSARDVVTSGRDTQYF NA TRBD2 TRBJ2-3 TRBV20-1
TGTGCCAGCAGCACACAGGGAATGAACACTGAAGCTTTCTTT CASSTQGMNTEAFF few NA TRBJ1-1 TRBV7-9
TGTGCCAGCAGTTTATGGGGGGTAGGGGCCAACGTCCTGACTTTC CASSLWGVGANVLTF NA NA TRBJ2-6 TRBV27
TGTGCCAGCAGCTGGGTAGCGGGGGTCAATGAGCAGTTCTTC CASSWVAGVNEQFF NA TRBD2 TRBJ2-1 TRBV7-9
TGTGCCAGCAGCTTAGGCGGGCCTAATGGCTACACCTTC CASSLGGPNGYTF few NA TRBJ1-2 TRBV7-2
TGCAGTGCTAGCAGGAGTTGGGACAGGAACTCCGAGCAGTACTTC CSASRSWDRNSEQYF NA TRBD1 TRBJ2-7 TRBV20-1
TGTGCCAGCAGACTCTTGGCAGGGAGCAATCAGCCCCAGCATTTT CASRLLAGSNQPQHF once NA TRBJ1-5 TRBV6-1
TGTGCCAGCAGCCCGGGACAGGAGAACACTGAAGCTTTCTTT CASSPGQENTEAFF NA TRBD1 TRBJ1-1 TRBV6-1
TGTGCCAGCAGGGCGGACGGGCAGCCCCAGCATTTT CASRADGQPQHF NA NA TRBJ1-5 TRBV2
TGTGCCAGCACCCTATTGGGGGGCGGATCCTACGAGCAGTACTTC CASTLLGGGSYEQYF NA NA TRBJ2-7 TRBV2
TGTGCCAGCAGCTATTATACTAGCTATAGTGAGCAGTTCTTC CASSYYTSYSEQFF once NA TRBJ2-1 TRBV7-3
TGTGCCAGCAGCTTGGGCGGGTCCTCCTACAATGAGCAGTTCTTC CASSLGGSSYNEQFF NA NA TRBJ2-1 TRBV5-4
TGTGCCACCAGCCTGGGTGGACTAGCGGGCTACAATGAGCAGTTCTTC CATSLGGLAGYNEQFF NA TRBD2 TRBJ2-1 TRBV24-1
TGTGCCAGCAGTTACCCGGGGGACAGGGGGCTCCTCTTC CASSYPGDRGLLF NA TRBD1 TRBJ2-1 TRBV6-2/TRBV6-3
TGTGCCAGCAGGGGACAGAGGAATAATTCACCCCTCCACTTT CASRGQRNNSPLHF NA TRBD1 TRBJ1-6 TRBV2
TGCAGTGCTAGAGGACAGACCACTAACTATGGCTACACCTTC CSARGQTTNYGYTF NA NA TRBJ1-2 TRBV20-1
TGCGCCAGTCGGGACCCCGGCACCCAAGAGACCCAGTACTTC CASRDPGTQETQYF NA NA TRBJ2-5 TRBV5-1
TGCGCCAGCAGCCAAGCCCGGGGCCCCGGTCAGCCCCAGCATTTT CASSQARGPGQPQHF NA NA TRBJ1-5 TRBV4-1
TGCAGCGTTCGAAGGGCGAACACTGAAGCTTTCTTT CSVRRANTEAFF NA NA TRBJ1-1 TRBV29-1
TGTGCCAGCGGACGGAGCGGGAGGGCGAAGGAAAACACCGGGGAGCGGTTTTTT CASGRSGRAKENTGERFF NA TRBD2 TRBJ2-2 TRBV7-8
TGTGCCTGGAGTCTCGGGGTCAGAAATCAGCCCCAGCATTTT CAWSLGVRNQPQHF NA NA TRBJ1-5 TRBV30
TGTGCCACCGGGGGCGGAAGCTATGGCTACACCTTC CATGGGSYGYTF few NA TRBJ1-2 TRBV19
TGTGCCACCGCGAAGGGTGGGGAGACCCAGTACTTC CATAKGGETQYF NA NA TRBJ2-5 TRBV24-1
TGTGCCAGCAGCGGGACAGGGAGCTCCTACGAGCAGTACTTC CASSGTGSSYEQYF NA TRBD1 TRBJ2-7 TRBV2
TGTGCCAGCAGTGGAGAGACCCAGTACTTC CASSGETQYF few NA TRBJ2-5 TRBV2
TGTGCCAGCAGTTTCACGGGACGACAAGTAGAGCAGTTCTTC CASSFTGRQVEQFF NA NA TRBJ2-1 TRBV27
TGTGCCAGCAGTGGGGGGACAGTTGACACTGAAGCTTTCTTT CASSGGTVDTEAFF NA TRBD1 TRBJ1-1 TRBV6-1
TGTGCCAGCAGTGCCCTCGGGGGCTTACTGTTTTTT CASSALGGLLFF NA NA TRBJ1-4 TRBV6-1
TGTGCCAGCAGCTTATTTAAGGGGGCATCCGGGGAGCTGTTTTTT CASSLFKGASGELFF few TRBD1 TRBJ2-2 TRBV7-3
TGCAGTGCCTCCGCCCGGGACAGGTCCCCTGGGGAGCAGTACTTC CSASARDRSPGEQYF NA TRBD1 TRBJ2-7 TRBV20-1
TGCGCCACCGCAGACGGGGGGGTTTCACCCCTCCACTTT CATADGGVSPLHF NA NA TRBJ1-6 TRBV10-2
TGTGCCAGCAGCTCTCCAGGGGCGCCGGATCAGCCCCAGCATTTT CASSSPGAPDQPQHF NA NA TRBJ1-5 TRBV6-1
TGTGCCAGCAGTTACGAGGGCAACAATCAGCCCCAGCATTTT CASSYEGNNQPQHF NA NA TRBJ1-5 TRBV6-5
TGTACCAGCAGTGGGGGTTGGACAGGACTCAATGAGCAGTTCTTC CTSSGGWTGLNEQFF NA TRBD1 TRBJ2-1 TRBV2
TGTGCCAGCAGTTTTAGGGGCACAGATACGCAGTATTTT CASSFRGTDTQYF few NA TRBJ2-3 TRBV2
TGTGCCAGCAGCTTATTTTCAGATACGCAGTATTTT CASSLFSDTQYF NA NA TRBJ2-3 TRBV7-2
TGTGCCAGCAGCTTTCTTCTTGGCTACACCTTC CASSFLLGYTF few NA TRBJ1-2 TRBV7-2
TGTGCCAGCAGCGTCCTAGCGGGAGTTAACAATGAGCAGTTCTTC CASSVLAGVNNEQFF NA TRBD2 TRBJ2-1 TRBV7-3
TGCAGTGCCAAAGGGGGGGGGACCACTGAAGCTTTCTTT CSAKGGGTTEAFF NA NA TRBJ1-1 TRBV20-1
TGTGCCAGCAGCCCCCAAGGAGATACGCAGTATTTT CASSPQGDTQYF NA NA TRBJ2-3 TRBV7-9
TGTGCCAGCAGTGGACTAGCCAAAAACATTCAGTACTTC CASSGLAKNIQYF few NA TRBJ2-4 TRBV25-1
TGTGCCTGGAGTGGGAAGGTGGGCGCCAATGAGCAGTTCTTC CAWSGKVGANEQFF medium-sized NA TRBJ2-1 TRBV30
TGTGCCACCAGTGGCAGGATGGGGGGGACTAGCGGGAGTTGGGGAGAGACCCAGTACTTC CATSGRMGGTSGSWGETQYF NA TRBD2 TRBJ2-5 TRBV15
TGTGCCAGCACCTACAGGGGGGAGGCCACTAATTCACCCCTCCACTTT CASTYRGEATNSPLHF few TRBD1 TRBJ1-6 TRBV6-1
TGTGCCAGCAGCACCAGACAGGGCTATGGCTACACCTTC CASSTRQGYGYTF once NA TRBJ1-2 TRBV21-1
TGTGCCAGCAGCGGAGGGGGCGGGGAGCTGTTTTTT CASSGGGGELFF NA NA TRBJ2-2 TRBV9
TGTGCCAGCAGTGATGGCCCTAGCGGGAATCAGCCCCAGCATTTT CASSDGPSGNQPQHF NA NA TRBJ1-5 TRBV6-1
TGCAGTGCACCTGGACTAGCGGAGACCCAGTACTTC CSAPGLAETQYF NA TRBD2 TRBJ2-5 TRBV20-1
TGTGCCAGCTCATCAGGAATAGACACTGAAGCTTTCTTT CASSSGIDTEAFF NA NA TRBJ1-1 TRBV18
TGCGCCAGCAGCCCCGGGGACAGGAACACTGAAGCTTTCTTT CASSPGDRNTEAFF NA TRBD1 TRBJ1-1 TRBV5-1
TGTGCCAGCAGTACCTACAATGAGCAGTTCTTC CASSTYNEQFF NA NA TRBJ2-1 TRBV6-1
TGTGCCAGCAGCTCACAGGGGCCCGCCGCAGAATCACCCCTCCACTTT CASSSQGPAAESPLHF NA TRBD1 TRBJ1-6 TRBV2